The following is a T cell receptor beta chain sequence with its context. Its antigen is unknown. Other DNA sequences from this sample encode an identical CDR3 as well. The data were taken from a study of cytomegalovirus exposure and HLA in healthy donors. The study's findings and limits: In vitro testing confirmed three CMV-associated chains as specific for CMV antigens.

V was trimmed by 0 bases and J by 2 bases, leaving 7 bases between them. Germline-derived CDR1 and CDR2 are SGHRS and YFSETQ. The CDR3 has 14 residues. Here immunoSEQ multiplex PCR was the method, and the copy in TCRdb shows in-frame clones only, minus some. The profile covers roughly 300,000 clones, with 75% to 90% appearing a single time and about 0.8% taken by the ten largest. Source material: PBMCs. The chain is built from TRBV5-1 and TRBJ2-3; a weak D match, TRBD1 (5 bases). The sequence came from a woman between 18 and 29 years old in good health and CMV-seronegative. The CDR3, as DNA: TGCGCCAGCAGCTTGGGACAGCACACAGATACGCAGTATTTT. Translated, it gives CASSLGQHTDTQYF.